These T cell receptor beta chains were read from a single sample in a study of beta chain features in type 1 diabetes. TCRdb keeps only in-frame clones here, not all; method: immunoSEQ multiplex PCR. The table has 110,000 to 150,000 clones, 9% to 9.5% seen once. The material sequenced was central memory CD4+ T cells from blood. The receptors shown here come from a man younger than 35 in good health. CDR3s include the opening cysteine and the closing phenylalanine or tryptophan. D genes are given only for firm matches. Some rows have no size entry. The others give once, few or many, or a class for an expanded clone.

clone_size | d_call | j_call | v_call | cdr3_aa | cdr3_nt
. | . | TRBJ2-7 | TRBV28 | CASGNYHEQYF | TGTGCCTCGGGTAACTACCACGAGCAGTACTTC
. | . | TRBJ2-2 | TRBV7-2 | CASSPDLNTGELFF | TGTGCCAGCAGCCCGGACTTAAACACCGGGGAGCTGTTTTTT
few | . | TRBJ2-1 | TRBV7-9 | CASSLGAGDYNEQFF | TGTGCCAGCAGCTTAGGAGCGGGCGACTACAATGAGCAGTTCTTC
few | TRBD2 | TRBJ2-1 | TRBV27 | CASSLSAGGFGNEQFF | TGTGCCAGCAGTTTGTCAGCGGGGGGATTTGGTAATGAGCAGTTCTTC
few | TRBD1 | TRBJ2-3 | TRBV6-1 | CASAGTGRLDTQYF | TGTGCCAGCGCCGGGACAGGGCGTTTGGATACGCAGTATTTT
. | TRBD2 | TRBJ2-3 | TRBV10-3 | CAISQTSGGADTQYF | TGTGCCATCAGTCAGACTAGCGGGGGGGCAGATACGCAGTATTTT
. | TRBD1 | TRBJ2-7 | TRBV7-2 | CASSSDRYNEQYF | TGTGCCAGCAGCTCGGACAGGTATAACGAGCAGTACTTC
few | TRBD1 | TRBJ2-5 | TRBV19 | CASSTRDSQETQYF | TGTGCCAGTAGTACAAGGGACAGCCAAGAGACCCAGTACTTC
many | TRBD2 | TRBJ2-5 | TRBV30 | CAWRLLAGGLETQYF | TGTGCCTGGAGACTACTAGCGGGGGGACTGGAGACCCAGTACTTC
. | . | TRBJ1-2 | TRBV2 | CATSTDDGYGYTF | TGTGCCACCTCGACAGACGATGGGTATGGCTACACCTTC
. | TRBD2 | TRBJ2-3 | TRBV9 | CASSVEGTRTDTQYF | TGTGCCAGCAGCGTAGAGGGGACTAGAACAGATACGCAGTATTTT
. | . | TRBJ1-4 | TRBV6-5 | CASPYPTNEKLFF | TGTGCCAGTCCCTACCCAACTAATGAAAAACTGTTTTTT
. | TRBD2 | TRBJ2-3 | TRBV5-1 | CASSLGLASTTDTQYF | TGCGCCAGCAGCCTTGGACTAGCCTCAACCACAGATACGCAGTATTTT